Listed here are 26 T cell receptor beta chains from one sample, sequenced in a study of vaccination and CD4 T cells after COVID-19. Treatment defined: approximately 10-day PBMC culture with coronavirus spike peptide pools or control peptides (ViraFEST assay). Oncomine TCR Beta short-read sequencing was applied to DNA from cultured CD4+ T cells. From the PCR reads, TCRdb called clonotypes with MiXCR, one entry per CDR3 protein. The sample lists more than 12,000 distinct CDR3 sequences; around a fifth were seen once. These receptors' targets are unknown. This sample comprised CD4+ T cells from blood, cultured in vitro, obtained before SARS-CoV-2 vaccination. The receptors here all came from a human donor who received a COVID-19 vaccine.

This clonotype occurred a few times. The chain employs TRBV12-3 or TRBV12-4 and TRBJ2-7, with D perhaps TRBD2 (7 bases). Trimming pared 5 bases from V and 7 bases from J, leaving 18 bases between. The CDR3 runs to 14 residues. Here the CDR3 reads CASSTVGGLGEQYF. The CDR3 bases are TGTGCCAGCAGTACCGTGGGGGGGCTAGGGGAGCAGTACTTC.

The chain has TRBV20-1 and TRBJ1-5, with D hard to call. The CDR3 contains 14 residues. Germline values: CDR1 DFQATT, CDR2 SNEGSKA (reference sequence). Trimming removed 4 bases from V and 3 bases from J, with 13 bases in between. As DNA, the CDR3 is TGCAGTGCTAAGCAACCCTCCCACAATCAGCCCCAGCATTTT. Translated, it gives CSAKQPSHNQPQHF.

This clonotype appeared a few times. The CDR3 region has the DNA TGTGCCAGCAGCTCCCAGGGGATTATTAATGAAAAACTGTTTTTT. As protein: CASSSQGIINEKLFF. The V and J genes are TRBV11-3 and TRBJ1-4; tentative D call: TRBD1 (6 bases). V was pared by 4 bases and J by 4 bases, with 13 bases between. CDR1 and CDR2 from the germline V gene are SGHNT and YENEEA. This CDR3 region has 15 residues.

This chain joins TRBV5-6 and TRBJ2-5, with 7 positions matching TRBD1. The J segment lost 3 bases and the V segment lost 3 bases, leaving 14 bases of the junction unmatched. This CDR3 spans 17 amino acids. Germline V CDR1 and CDR2: SGHDT, YYEEEE. CDR3 bases: TGTGCCAGCAGCTCGTCCCCCGGGACAGTCATGAAAGAGACCCAGTACTTC. Translating it yields CASSSSPGTVMKETQYF.

The gene calls are TRBV29-1 and TRBJ2-7; D is possibly TRBD1 or TRBD2 (5 bases each). Trimming stripped 4 bases from V and 1 base from J, with 11 bases between. Germline V lookup: CDR1 SQVTM, CDR2 ANQGSEA. CDR3 length: 13 amino acids. The CDR3 DNA reads TGCAGCGTTGTCTCAGGGAGATCCTACGAGCAGTACTTC. This gives the protein CSVVSGRSYEQYF.

The chain combines TRBV5-1 with TRBJ2-1; 8 bases are a match to TRBD1. The junction had 9 bases not matched to a gene; V was cut back by 3 bases and J by 7 bases. The germline CDR1 and CDR2 sequences are SGHRS and YFSETQ. The CDR3 consists of 15 residues. The CDR3 bases are TGCGCCAGCAGCTCAGGACAGGGTGGTTGGAATGAGCAGTTCTTC. Its translation is CASSSGQGGWNEQFF.

This chain joins TRBV24-1 and TRBJ2-1, with D tentatively TRBD2 (7 bases). Trimming left V 5 bases short and J 8 bases short, with 15 bases between. The CDR3 loop spans 14 amino acids. Germline loops: CDR1 KGHDR, CDR2 SFDVKD. CDR3 bases: TGTGCCACCAGTGGGGGGGGCCGAGGTGATGAGCAGTTCTTC. Residues: CATSGGGRGDEQFF.

This clonotype was picked up a small number of times. V gene TRBV30 combines with J gene TRBJ2-7; TRBD2 matches at 8 bases. Germline trimming cut 3 bases from V and 6 bases from J; bases unmatched to any gene: 7. Germline CDR1 and CDR2: GTSNPN and SVGIG (reference sequence). The CDR3 covers 13 residues. The CDR3 region has the DNA TGTGCCTGGAGGGGAGGACTAGCCTCCGAGCAGTACTTC. It codes for CAWRGGLASEQYF. The full variable domain, rest sourced from reference TRBV30 and TRBJ2-7, is SQTIHQWPATLVQPVGSPLSLECTVEGTSNPNLYWYRQAAGRGLQLLFYSVGIGQISSEVPQNLSASRPQDRQFILSSKKLLLSDSGFYLCAWRGGLASEQYFGPGTRLTVT.

This clonotype was detected a few times. The V and J genes are TRBV2 and TRBJ2-1; TRBD2 matches at 8 bases. After removal of 4 bases from V and 4 bases from J, the junction contained 15 bases not matched to a gene. The CDR3 contains 18 residues. Germline loops: CDR1 SNHLY, CDR2 FYNNEI. In DNA, the CDR3 is TGTGCCAGCAGTGTACTCGGGGCGGGGGGCAACCAATACAATGAGCAGTTCTTC. Protein: CASSVLGAGGNQYNEQFF. Combining the CDR3 with reference TRBV2 and TRBJ2-1 gives the whole variable domain EPEVTQTPSHQVTQMGQEVILRCVPISNHLYFYWYRQILGQKVEFLVSFYNNEISEKSEIFDDQFSVERPDGSNFTLKIRSTKLEDSAMYFCASSVLGAGGNQYNEQFFGPGTRLTVL.

The V call is TRBV20-1, the J call TRBJ1-1; D is undetermined. V was shortened by 3 bases and J by 11 bases, with 16 bases between the two germline ends. The CDR3 runs to 12 residues. Germline assignment: CDR1 DFQATT and CDR2 SNEGSKA (reference sequence). The CDR3: CSARILARRAFF. CDR3 coding DNA: TGCAGTGCTAGGATTCTGGCAAGAAGGGCTTTCTTT.

Here the CDR3 reads CASSLQGSGGELFF. The CDR3 DNA follows: TGCGCCAGCAGCCTACAGGGCTCTGGCGGGGAGCTGTTTTTT. The rearrangement links TRBV5-1 to TRBJ2-2; a weak D match, TRBD1 (6 bases). CDR1 and CDR2 (germline): SGHRS, YFSETQ. The CDR3 contains 14 residues. V lost 4 bases to trimming and J lost 7 bases, with 14 bases between them.

The gene calls are TRBV20-1 and TRBJ2-7; D ambiguous. The germline V gene has CDR1 DFQATT and CDR2 SNEGSKA (reference sequence). CDR3 length equals 14 residues. The V end lost 5 bases, the J end lost 4 bases, and 18 bases lay between the germline ends. The chain's CDR3 is CSARSPGGVYEQYF. For the CDR3, the DNA is TGCAGTGCTCGCTCCCCGGGTGGGGTTTACGAGCAGTACTTC.

This CDR3 is CASSFGDRASKGYTF. In nucleotides, the CDR3 is TGTGCCAGCAGCTTTGGGGACAGGGCCTCTAAGGGCTACACCTTC. The chain carries TRBV7-9 and TRBJ1-2, with 9 bases matching TRBD1. Trimming took 3 bases from V and 8 from J; bases not matched to a gene: 10. The CDR3 contains 15 residues. Per germline, CDR1 SEHNR and CDR2 FQNEAQ (reference sequence).

V is TRBV6-1 and J is TRBJ2-7; TRBD1 matches at 8 bases. Trimming took 6 bases from V and 2 from J; bases not matched to a gene: 3. This CDR3 has 13 amino acids. The V gene's germline CDR1 is MNHNS and CDR2 SASEGT. CDR3 nucleotide sequence: TGTGCCAGCAGAGGACAGGGCCCCTACGAGCAGTACTTC. Protein sequence: CASRGQGPYEQYF.

The chain recombines TRBV20-1 with TRBJ2-2; TRBD2 aligns across 9 bases. From germline, CDR1 is DFQATT and CDR2 SNEGSKA (reference sequence). With 4 bases clipped from V and 3 bases from J, the junction kept 3 bases outside the gene matches. This CDR3 is 14 amino acids long. The CDR3 DNA reads as TGCAGTGCTATGACTAGCGGTGACACCGGGGAGCTGTTTTTT. As protein: CSAMTSGDTGELFF.

This clonotype came up a few times. The CDR3 sequence: CASSLVFSVGNNEQFF. The CDR3 nucleotides read TGTGCCAGCAGCTTAGTTTTTAGCGTAGGGAACAATGAGCAGTTCTTC. The rearrangement uses TRBV7-2 and TRBJ2-1; D perhaps matches TRBD2 (5 bases). Germline lookup yields CDR1 SGHTA and CDR2 FQGNSA. The CDR3 has 16 amino acids. The V and J ends lost 1 base and 5 bases respectively, with 15 bases between them. Complete variable domain (other parts from reference TRBV7-2 and TRBJ2-1): GAGVSQSPSNKVTEKGKDVELRCDPISGHTALYWYRQSLGQGLEFLIYFQGNSAPDKSGLPSDRFSAERTGGSVSTLTIQRTQQEDSAVYLCASSLVFSVGNNEQFFGPGTRLTVL.

The chain employs TRBV19 and TRBJ1-5, with 7 bases that match TRBD1. V gave up 5 bases and J gave up 2 bases; unmatched junction bases: 9. Germline lookup yields CDR1 LNHDA and CDR2 SQIVND (reference sequence). The CDR3 length is 16 residues. CDR3: CASSPRQGGGNQPQHF. The DNA for the CDR3 is TGTGCCAGTAGTCCCCGACAGGGAGGGGGCAATCAGCCCCAGCATTTT.

Sample share makes this clonotype medium-sized. This chain uses TRBV20-1 with TRBJ2-5; D is perhaps TRBD2 (6 bases). This CDR3 is built from 13 residues. CDR1 is DFQATT and CDR2 is SNEGSKA in the germline V gene (reference sequence). With 0 bases removed from V and 7 bases from J, the gap between germline ends came to 12 bases. The chain's CDR3 is CSARDSVGGTQYF. DNA for the CDR3: TGCAGTGCTAGAGATTCGGTGGGGGGGACCCAGTACTTC.

This clonotype was found a few times. V gene TRBV6-5 combines with J gene TRBJ1-6; a possible D gene is TRBD1 (6 bases). Germline values: CDR1 MNHEY, CDR2 SVGAGI. V lost 2 bases to trimming and J lost 10 bases, with 18 bases between them. The CDR3 is 16 amino acids. The CDR3: CASSYETGISRSPLHF. The CDR3 DNA sequence: TGTGCCAGCAGTTACGAGACAGGCATCTCGAGATCACCCCTCCACTTT.

The chain is built from TRBV30 and TRBJ1-2; unclear D gene. Trimming shortened V by 3 bases and J by 3 bases, and 8 bases separated the two germline ends. Germline V gene data show CDR1 as GTSNPN and CDR2 as SVGIG (reference sequence). The CDR3 extends over 12 amino acids. This CDR3 is CAWRRVHYGYTF. In DNA, the CDR3 is TGTGCCTGGAGGAGGGTTCACTATGGCTACACCTTC. Full variable domain (outside the CDR3, taken from reference TRBV30 and TRBJ1-2): SQTIHQWPATLVQPVGSPLSLECTVEGTSNPNLYWYRQAAGRGLQLLFYSVGIGQISSEVPQNLSASRPQDRQFILSSKKLLLSDSGFYLCAWRRVHYGYTFGSGTRLTVV.

Only a few counts were recorded for this clonotype. The chain couples TRBV19 to TRBJ1-2, with TRBD1 matching over 11 bases. V was clipped by 9 bases and J by 4 bases; unmatched bases: 7. Germline V gives CDR1 LNHDA, CDR2 SQIVND (reference sequence). The CDR3 runs to 14 residues. The CDR3 DNA reads TGTGCCAGCTCGGGACAGGGGGAAACCTATGGCTACACCTTC. Its protein product is CASSGQGETYGYTF.

For the CDR3, the DNA is TGTGCCAGTAGTTTCTACGGGGTAAAGACCCAGTACTTC. Encoded protein: CASSFYGVKTQYF. This sequence joins TRBV19 and TRBJ2-5, with D tentatively TRBD2 (5 bases). The CDR3 is 13 amino acids. CDR1 is LNHDA and CDR2 is SQIVND in the germline V gene (reference sequence). Trimming pared 5 bases from V and 6 bases from J, leaving 13 bases between. Combining the CDR3 with reference TRBV19 and TRBJ2-5 gives the whole variable domain DGGITQSPKYLFRKEGQNVTLSCEQNLNHDAMYWYRQDPGQGLRLIYYSQIVNDFQKGDIAEGYSVSREKKESFPLTVTSAQKNPTAFYLCASSFYGVKTQYFGPGTRLLVL.

This clonotype was observed a few times. The chain recombines TRBV12-3 or TRBV12-4 with TRBJ1-1; D gene unclear. The ends were cut back, 6 bases at V and 4 bases at J, with 12 bases in the middle. This CDR3 is 13 amino acids long. The CDR3: CASSPGDRTEAFF. The CDR3 nucleotides read TGTGCCAGCAGCCCGGGAGACCGCACTGAAGCTTTCTTT.

V is TRBV29-1 and J is TRBJ2-7; D is perhaps TRBD2 (6 bases). The germline V gene encodes CDR1 SQVTM and CDR2 ANQGSEA. This CDR3 has 13 amino acids. V was trimmed by 5 bases and J by 3 bases, leaving 14 bases between them. CDR3 in amino acids: CSVRNTGLYEQYF. In DNA, the CDR3 is TGCAGCGTTCGAAATACGGGACTCTACGAGCAGTACTTC.

Of note for this clonotype: An end of the junction differs from the germline gene, which may be a read error. The chain links TRBV2 to TRBJ2-7; no definite D call. From germline, CDR1 is SNHLY and CDR2 FYNNEI. The CDR3 runs to 13 residues. The CDR3 sequence is CASTRTGGYGQYF. The CDR3 DNA is TGTGCCAGCACCAGGACGGGTGGGTACGGGCAGTACTTC.

The CDR3 here is CASSLRLAGPSSYNEQFF. CDR3 DNA sequence: TGTGCCAGCAGTTTAAGGCTAGCGGGGCCGAGCTCCTACAATGAGCAGTTCTTC. This rearrangement joins TRBV12-3 or TRBV12-4 to TRBJ2-1, with 9 positions matching TRBD2. V shed 2 bases, J shed 0 bases, and the junction held 8 bases outside the gene matches. The CDR3 has 18 residues.